Each of the 25 T cell receptor beta chains below was sequenced from the same sample in a study of blood T cell repertoires in COVID-19. Sequencing was performed with immunoSEQ multiplex PCR; in TCRdb, only in-frame clones are kept and a portion is missing. Of roughly 330,000 clones detected, 85% to 90% appear once; the ten largest clones hold more than 3%. Sequencing used peripheral blood. These receptors were collected from a woman aged 45-65 years with active or convalescent COVID-19.

Comment on this clone: The sample holds other DNA sequences that translate to the same CDR3. This sequence joins TRBV18 and TRBJ1-6, with 7 bases aligning to TRBD1. Germline lookup yields CDR1 KGHSH and CDR2 LQKENI. The CDR3 totals 15 residues. The V segment lost 6 bases and the J segment 1 base; nucleotides outside the gene matches: 3. This CDR3 reads CASSRQGSYNSPLHF. The CDR3 DNA sequence: TGTGCCAGCTCGCGACAGGGTTCCTATAATTCACCCCTCCACTTT.

The genes are TRBV2 and TRBJ2-7; perhaps TRBD1 as D (6 bases). Germline V lookup: CDR1 SNHLY, CDR2 FYNNEI. This CDR3 is 14 amino acids long. V was pared by 6 bases and J by 0 bases, with 12 bases between. In nucleotides, the CDR3 is TGTGCCAGCAGAGCGGACAGAAGCTCCTACGAGCAGTACTTC. Its translation is CASRADRSSYEQYF.

On this clone itself: This same CDR3 is encoded by further DNA sequences in the sample. The chain couples TRBV15 to TRBJ1-2; possible D gene TRBD1, 6 bases. Germline CDR1 LNHNV, CDR2 YYDKDF (reference sequence). CDR3 size: 15 residues. V lost 0 bases and J lost 0, with 8 bases in between. The DNA for the CDR3 is TGTGCCACCAGCAGAGATCGGACAGCTAACTATGGCTACACCTTC. It codes for CATSRDRTANYGYTF.

The chain combines TRBV7-6 with TRBJ1-5; D is possibly TRBD1 (6 bases). V lost 3 bases, J lost 0 bases, and 12 bases lay in between. This CDR3 has 16 amino acids. The germline CDR1 and CDR2 sequences are SGHVS and FNYEAQ. Here the CDR3 reads CASSLGGLYSNQPQHF. DNA of the CDR3: TGTGCCAGCAGCTTGGGGGGGCTTTATAGCAATCAGCCCCAGCATTTT.

The chain has TRBV5-1 and TRBJ1-2; no reliable D call. Trimming took off 0 bases at V and 8 bases at J, with 11 bases between the two ends. The germline V gene encodes CDR1 SGHRS and CDR2 YFSETQ. CDR3 length equals 13 residues. CDR3 protein: CASSLEGGRGYTF. DNA for the CDR3: TGCGCCAGCAGCTTGGAAGGAGGACGGGGCTACACCTTC.

V is TRBV5-1 and J is TRBJ2-3; 7 bases match TRBD2. This CDR3 has 15 residues. The germline CDR1 and CDR2 sequences are SGHRS and YFSETQ. V trimming: 0 bases; J trimming: 4 bases; junction bases outside the gene matches: 5. For the CDR3, the DNA is TGCGCCAGCAGCTTGGGGAATCGGGAGGCAGATACGCAGTATTTT. This encodes CASSLGNREADTQYF.

The chain links TRBV9 to TRBJ2-1; 8 bases are a match to TRBD1. Germline CDR1 SGDLS, CDR2 YYNGEE. V dropped 0 bases and J dropped 5; count of bases not matched to a gene: 13. The CDR3 length is 18 residues. The CDR3 DNA reads as TGTGCCAGCAGCGTAGATCAATTATTCGGACAGGGTAACAATGAGCAGTTCTTC. Its protein product is CASSVDQLFGQGNNEQFF.

The V gene is TRBV20-1, the J gene TRBJ2-7; D not certain. Germline CDR1 DFQATT, CDR2 SNEGSKA (reference sequence). V gave up 3 bases and J gave up 4 bases, with 10 bases separating them. The CDR3 is made up of 12 amino acids. CDR3: CSASTVTYEQYF. The CDR3 DNA follows: TGCAGTGCTAGTACGGTCACGTACGAGCAGTACTTC.

The chain recombines TRBV19 with TRBJ2-3; D remains ambiguous. The CDR3 extends over 14 amino acids. Germline loops: CDR1 LNHDA, CDR2 SQIVND (reference sequence). V was cut by 1 base and J by 2 bases, with 7 bases left in between. CDR3 DNA sequence: TGTGCCAGTAGTATAGCACTATTCACAGATACGCAGTATTTT. The encoded protein is CASSIALFTDTQYF.

The V and J genes are TRBV4-2 and TRBJ1-4; 11 bases map to TRBD1. Trimming took 0 bases from V and 8 from J; bases not matched to a gene: 5. CDR1 and CDR2 (germline): LGHNA, YNFKEQ. CDR3 length: 16 residues. The CDR3 loop is CASSQEVDRGLEKLFF. The CDR3 DNA sequence: TGTGCCAGCAGCCAAGAGGTGGACAGGGGGCTGGAAAAACTGTTTTTT.

The chain recombines TRBV15 with TRBJ1-1; no clear D. Germline V CDR1 and CDR2: LNHNV, YYDKDF (reference sequence). This CDR3 has 15 residues. The V gene lost 1 base and the J gene lost 5 bases, with 14 bases spanning the gap. CDR3 DNA: TGTGCCACCAGCAGAGTAACTCCCCCGGGGACTGAAGCTTTCTTT. Translation gives CATSRVTPPGTEAFF.

For this clone: This sample also contains other DNA sequences that code for the same CDR3. The chain is built from TRBV10-3 and TRBJ1-5; D might be TRBD1 (5 bases). V was clipped by 0 bases and J by 4 bases, with 7 bases between them. This CDR3 is 14 amino acids long. CDR1 and CDR2 from the germline V gene are ENHRY and SYGVKD. The DNA of the CDR3 is TGTGCCATCAGTGAGTCTACAGGTAATCAGCCCCAGCATTTT. It specifies CAISESTGNQPQHF.

V and J are TRBV5-1 and TRBJ1-2, with 12 bases that match TRBD1. The trim removed 3 bases at V and 4 bases at J, leaving 7 bases unmatched. This CDR3 contains 16 residues. CDR1 SGHRS and CDR2 YFSETQ come from the germline V gene. This CDR3 is CASSSTGTGGGYGYTF. DNA for the CDR3: TGCGCCAGCAGCTCTACCGGGACAGGGGGCGGCTATGGCTACACCTTC.

The V gene is TRBV30, the J gene TRBJ1-2, with D possibly being TRBD1 (5 bases). Trimming stripped 6 bases from V and 8 bases from J, with 16 bases between. The length of the CDR3 is 12 residues. Germline lookup yields CDR1 GTSNPN and CDR2 SVGIG (reference sequence). The CDR3 spells CACWGASEGYTF. The CDR3 bases are TGTGCCTGTTGGGGCGCCTCGGAGGGCTACACCTTC. Using reference TRBV30 and TRBJ1-2 for the parts outside the CDR3, the full variable domain is SQTIHQWPATLVQPVGSPLSLECTVEGTSNPNLYWYRQAAGRGLQLLFYSVGIGQISSEVPQNLSASRPQDRQFILSSKKLLLSDSGFYLCACWGASEGYTFGSGTRLTVV.

This clone has only a few counts. This chain connects TRBV28 to TRBJ1-3; D is undetermined. Germline lookup yields CDR1 MDHEN and CDR2 SYDVKM. The V gene lost 6 bases and the J gene lost 0 bases, with 9 bases spanning the gap. CDR3 length: 14 amino acids. In DNA, the CDR3 is TGTGCCAGCAGGGAGTTGGGCTCTGGAAACACCATATATTTT. Encoded protein: CASRELGSGNTIYF.

This clone has more than one count but fewer than ten. Here the CDR3 reads CASSVGGGSGNTIYF. The CDR3 DNA reads TGTGCCAGCAGCGTAGGGGGAGGCTCTGGAAACACCATATATTTT. The chain recombines TRBV9 with TRBJ1-3; D is unresolved. There are 15 residues in the CDR3. The germline V and J ends were trimmed by 0 bases and 0 bases, with 7 bases remaining between them. CDR1 is SGDLS and CDR2 is YYNGEE in the germline V gene.

The chain uses TRBV4-3 and TRBJ2-1, with unresolved D. This CDR3 has 14 amino acids. Germline CDR1 and CDR2: LGHNA and YSLEER. Trimming left V 0 bases short and J 3 bases short, with 6 bases between. CDR3 region: CASSQELNYNEQFF. The DNA for the CDR3 is TGCGCCAGCAGCCAAGAGTTAAACTACAATGAGCAGTTCTTC.

The CDR3 loop is CASSVGRGGASGDQETQYF. The DNA of the CDR3 is TGTGCCAGCAGCGTAGGTCGGGGTGGGGCTAGCGGAGACCAAGAGACCCAGTACTTC. This chain joins TRBV9 and TRBJ2-5; 7 bases line up with TRBD2. The CDR3 is 19 amino acids. Germline lookup yields CDR1 SGDLS and CDR2 YYNGEE. The V segment lost 0 bases and the J segment 0 bases; nucleotides outside the gene matches: 14.

The J gene is TRBJ1-3, the V gene TRBV7-9; TRBD1 agrees at 12 bases. CDR3 length: 18 amino acids. After removal of 5 bases from V and 3 bases from J, the junction contained 11 bases not matched to a gene. Germline V gene sequence: CDR1 SEHNR, CDR2 FQNEAQ (reference sequence). For the CDR3, the DNA is TGTGCCAGCAGCCCGCTTCCGGGACAGGGGGCGAGTGGAAACACCATATATTTT. Translated, it gives CASSPLPGQGASGNTIYF.

The chain has TRBV28 and TRBJ1-1, with 7 positions matching TRBD1. This CDR3 region has 13 residues. V trimming: 5 bases; J trimming: 11 bases; junction bases outside the gene matches: 11. Germline V gene lookup returns CDR1 MDHEN and CDR2 SYDVKM. The CDR3 protein is CASSATTGNAAFF. The CDR3 coding sequence is TGTGCCAGCAGTGCGACGACAGGGAACGCGGCTTTCTTT.

The gene calls are TRBV6-2 or TRBV6-3 and TRBJ2-4, with D tentatively TRBD1 (5 bases). Trimming removed 0 bases from V and 3 bases from J, with 9 bases in between. CDR3 length equals 15 residues. From germline, CDR1 is MNHEY and CDR2 SVGEGT. The CDR3 DNA is TGTGCCAGCAGTTACTCGACAGAGAACAAAAACATTCAGTACTTC. This encodes CASSYSTENKNIQYF.

This chain's CDR3 is CASSQRTSGTYEQYF. The CDR3 DNA is TGTGCCAGCAGCCAAAGGACTAGCGGAACCTACGAGCAGTACTTC. The rearrangement uses TRBV13 and TRBJ2-7; 10 nucleotides agree with TRBD2. CDR3 length: 15 residues. J gave up 2 bases and V 5 bases, and 6 bases lay outside the gene matches. CDR1 is PRHDT and CDR2 is FYEKMQ in the germline V gene (reference sequence). The variable domain in full, with the rest retrieved from reference TRBV13 and TRBJ2-7, is AAGVIQSPRHLIKEKRETATLKCYPIPRHDTVYWYQQGPGQDPQFLISFYEKMQSDKGSIPDRFSAQQFSDYHSELNMSSLELGDSALYFCASSQRTSGTYEQYFGPGTRLTVT.

This sequence joins TRBV7-8 and TRBJ1-1; TRBD1 might be the D (6 bases). The V end was cut by 2 bases, the J end by 0 bases, with 13 bases between. There are 16 residues in the CDR3. Looked up from germline, CDR1 is SGHVS and CDR2 is FQNEAQ. The CDR3 region has the DNA TGTGCCAGCAGCTTACAGGGGTTGTGGATGAACACTGAAGCTTTCTTT. Encoded protein: CASSLQGLWMNTEAFF.

The gene calls are TRBV4-2 and TRBJ1-6, with D perhaps matching TRBD1 (5 bases). The germline V gene encodes CDR1 LGHNA and CDR2 YNFKEQ. V was pared by 4 bases and J by 8 bases, with 9 bases between. The CDR3 runs to 13 residues. CDR3 DNA: TGTGCCAGCAGCCTTGACAGTTATTCACCCCTCCACTTT. This sequence encodes CASSLDSYSPLHF.

This rearrangement joins TRBV5-6 to TRBJ1-1; the D gene is possibly TRBD1 (6 bases). CDR3 length equals 18 residues. V lost 4 bases and J 1 base, leaving 23 bases between the germline ends. Germline CDR1 and CDR2: SGHDT and YYEEEE. The CDR3: CASSGDGTLTVRNTEAFF. CDR3 in DNA: TGTGCCAGCAGCGGGGACGGGACATTAACAGTGAGGAACACTGAAGCTTTCTTT.